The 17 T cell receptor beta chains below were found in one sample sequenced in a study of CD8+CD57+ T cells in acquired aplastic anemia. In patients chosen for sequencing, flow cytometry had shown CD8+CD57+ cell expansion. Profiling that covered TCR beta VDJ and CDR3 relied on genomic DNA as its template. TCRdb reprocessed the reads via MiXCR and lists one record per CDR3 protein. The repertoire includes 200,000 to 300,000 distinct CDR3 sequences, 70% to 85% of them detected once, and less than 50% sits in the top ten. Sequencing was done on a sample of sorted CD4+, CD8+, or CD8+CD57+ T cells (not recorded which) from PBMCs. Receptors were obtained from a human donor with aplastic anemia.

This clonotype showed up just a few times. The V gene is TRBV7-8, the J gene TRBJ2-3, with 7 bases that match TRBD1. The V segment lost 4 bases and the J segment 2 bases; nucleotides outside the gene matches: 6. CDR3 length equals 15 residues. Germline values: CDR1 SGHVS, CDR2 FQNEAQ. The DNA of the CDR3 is TGTGCCAGCAGCTCCGGGACAGCATACACAGATACGCAGTATTTT. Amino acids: CASSSGTAYTDTQYF.

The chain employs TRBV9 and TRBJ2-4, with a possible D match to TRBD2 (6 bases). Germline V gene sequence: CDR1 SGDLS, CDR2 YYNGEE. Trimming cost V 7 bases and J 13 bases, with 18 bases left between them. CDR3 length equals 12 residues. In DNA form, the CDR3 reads TGTGCCAGCGGCGGAGGGTCGAACACGCAGTACTTC. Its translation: CASGGGSNTQYF.

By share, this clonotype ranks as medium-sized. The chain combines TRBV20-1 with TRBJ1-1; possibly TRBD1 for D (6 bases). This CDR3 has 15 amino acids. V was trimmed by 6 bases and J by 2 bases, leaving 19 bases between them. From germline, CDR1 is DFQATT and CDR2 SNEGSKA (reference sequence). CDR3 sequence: CSALPWTAVNTEAFF. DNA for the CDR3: TGCAGTGCCCTACCTTGGACAGCCGTTAACACTGAAGCTTTCTTT.

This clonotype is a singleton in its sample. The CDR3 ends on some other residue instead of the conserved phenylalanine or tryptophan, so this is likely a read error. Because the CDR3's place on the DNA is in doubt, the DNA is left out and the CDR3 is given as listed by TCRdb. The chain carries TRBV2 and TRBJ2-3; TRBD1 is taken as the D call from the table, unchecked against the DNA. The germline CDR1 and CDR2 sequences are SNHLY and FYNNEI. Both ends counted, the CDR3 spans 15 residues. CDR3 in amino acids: CASRDGGPNTQNFCL.

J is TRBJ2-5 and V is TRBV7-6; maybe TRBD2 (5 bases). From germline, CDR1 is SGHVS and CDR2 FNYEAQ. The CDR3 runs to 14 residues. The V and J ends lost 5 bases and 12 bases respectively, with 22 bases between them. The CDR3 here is CASSIGAEGEYEYF. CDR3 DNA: TGTGCCAGCAGCATAGGCGCAGAGGGAGAGTACGAGTACTTC.

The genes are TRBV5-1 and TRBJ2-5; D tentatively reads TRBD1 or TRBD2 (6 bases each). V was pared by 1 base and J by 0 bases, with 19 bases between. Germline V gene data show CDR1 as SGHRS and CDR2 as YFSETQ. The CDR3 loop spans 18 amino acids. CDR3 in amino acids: CASSLYGAGGRDQETQYF. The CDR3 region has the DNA TGCGCCAGCAGCTTGTACGGAGCCGGGGGCCGTGACCAAGAGACCCAGTACTTC.

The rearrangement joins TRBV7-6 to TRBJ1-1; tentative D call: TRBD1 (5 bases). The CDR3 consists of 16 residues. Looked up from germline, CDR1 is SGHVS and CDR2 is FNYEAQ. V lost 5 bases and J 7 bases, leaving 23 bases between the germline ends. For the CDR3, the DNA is TGTGCCAGCAGCCAAGAACTAGCGGGGGACTACAATGAAGCTTTCTTT. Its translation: CASSQELAGDYNEAFF.

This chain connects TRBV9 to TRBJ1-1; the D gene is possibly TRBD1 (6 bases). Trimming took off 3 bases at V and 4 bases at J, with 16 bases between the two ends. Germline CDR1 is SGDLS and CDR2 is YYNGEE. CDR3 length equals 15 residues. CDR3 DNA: TGTGCCAGCAGCGAGTCGGGGGGCGCGAGCACTGAAGCTTTCTTT. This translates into CASSESGGASTEAFF.

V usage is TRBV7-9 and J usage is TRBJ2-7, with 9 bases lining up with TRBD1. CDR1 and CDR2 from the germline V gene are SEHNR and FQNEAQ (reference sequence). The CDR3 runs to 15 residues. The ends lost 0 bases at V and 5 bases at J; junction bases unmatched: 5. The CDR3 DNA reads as TGTGCCAGCAGCTTAGCGTTGGGGACAGGGAACGAGCAGTACTTC. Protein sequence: CASSLALGTGNEQYF.

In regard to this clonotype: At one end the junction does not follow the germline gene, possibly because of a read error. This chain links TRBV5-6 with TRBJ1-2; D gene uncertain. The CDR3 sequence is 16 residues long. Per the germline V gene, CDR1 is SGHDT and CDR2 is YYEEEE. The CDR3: CAGSSVDDGLVYGYTF. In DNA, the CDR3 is TGTGCCGGCAGCTCCGTTGACGACGGGCTCGTATATGGCTACACCTTC.

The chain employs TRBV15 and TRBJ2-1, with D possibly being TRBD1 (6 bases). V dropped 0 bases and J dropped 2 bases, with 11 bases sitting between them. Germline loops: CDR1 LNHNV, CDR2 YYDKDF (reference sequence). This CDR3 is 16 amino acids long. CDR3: CATSRDVYRAYNEQFF. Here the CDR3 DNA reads TGTGCCACCAGCAGAGATGTGTACAGGGCCTACAATGAGCAGTTCTTC.

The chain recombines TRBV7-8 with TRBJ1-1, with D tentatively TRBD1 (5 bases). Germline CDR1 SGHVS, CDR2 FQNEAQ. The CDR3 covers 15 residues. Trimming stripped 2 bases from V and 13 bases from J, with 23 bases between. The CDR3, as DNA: TGTGCCAGCAGCTTATATGGGGGAGGGAATACTCAGTATTTCTTT. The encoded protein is CASSLYGGGNTQYFF. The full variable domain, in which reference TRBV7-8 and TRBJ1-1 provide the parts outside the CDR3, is GAGVSQSPRYKVAKRGQDVALRCDPISGHVSLFWYQQALGQGPEFLTYFQNEAQLDKSGLPSDRFFAERPEGSVSTLKIQRTQQEDSAVYLCASSLYGGGNTQYFFGQGTRLTVV.

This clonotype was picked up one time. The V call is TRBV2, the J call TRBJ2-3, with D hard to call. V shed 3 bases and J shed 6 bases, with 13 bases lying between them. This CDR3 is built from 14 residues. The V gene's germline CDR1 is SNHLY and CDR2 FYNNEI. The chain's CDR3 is CASSDFSNGDTQYF. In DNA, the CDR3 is TGTGCCAGCAGTGACTTTAGCAATGGGGATACGCAGTATTTT.

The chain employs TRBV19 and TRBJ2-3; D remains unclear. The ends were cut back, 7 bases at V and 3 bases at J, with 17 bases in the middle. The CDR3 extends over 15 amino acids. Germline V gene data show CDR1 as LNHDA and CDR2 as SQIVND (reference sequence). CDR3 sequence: CASKPARIQTDTQYF. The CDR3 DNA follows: TGTGCCAGTAAACCTGCGAGAATTCAGACAGATACGCAGTATTTT.

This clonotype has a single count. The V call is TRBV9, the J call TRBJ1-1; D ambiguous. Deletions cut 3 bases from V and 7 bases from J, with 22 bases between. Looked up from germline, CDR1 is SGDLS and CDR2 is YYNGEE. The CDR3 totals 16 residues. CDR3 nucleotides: TGTGCCAGCAGCGAAGGGTCAGATACGCCGTACTTTGAAGCTTTCTTT. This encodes CASSEGSDTPYFEAFF.

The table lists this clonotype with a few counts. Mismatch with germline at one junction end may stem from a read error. DNA of the CDR3: TGTGCCAGTAGCTTAGCGGGGGGTCCCGACACTGAGCAGTTT. It translates to CASSLAGGPDTEQF. The chain uses TRBV19 and TRBJ2-3, with 10 bases aligning to TRBD2. CDR1 is LNHDA, CDR2 SQIVND, per germline (reference sequence). The CDR3 totals 14 residues.

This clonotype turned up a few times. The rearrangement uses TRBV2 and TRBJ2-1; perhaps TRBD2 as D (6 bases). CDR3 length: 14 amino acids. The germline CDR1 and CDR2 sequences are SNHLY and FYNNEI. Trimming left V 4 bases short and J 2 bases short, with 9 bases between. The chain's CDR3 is CASSGGVTYNEQFF. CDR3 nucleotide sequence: TGTGCCAGCAGTGGCGGGGTCACCTACAATGAGCAGTTCTTC. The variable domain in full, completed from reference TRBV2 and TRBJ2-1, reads EPEVTQTPSHQVTQMGQEVILRCVPISNHLYFYWYRQILGQKVEFLVSFYNNEISEKSEIFDDQFSVERPDGSNFTLKIRSTKLEDSAMYFCASSGGVTYNEQFFGPGTRLTVL.